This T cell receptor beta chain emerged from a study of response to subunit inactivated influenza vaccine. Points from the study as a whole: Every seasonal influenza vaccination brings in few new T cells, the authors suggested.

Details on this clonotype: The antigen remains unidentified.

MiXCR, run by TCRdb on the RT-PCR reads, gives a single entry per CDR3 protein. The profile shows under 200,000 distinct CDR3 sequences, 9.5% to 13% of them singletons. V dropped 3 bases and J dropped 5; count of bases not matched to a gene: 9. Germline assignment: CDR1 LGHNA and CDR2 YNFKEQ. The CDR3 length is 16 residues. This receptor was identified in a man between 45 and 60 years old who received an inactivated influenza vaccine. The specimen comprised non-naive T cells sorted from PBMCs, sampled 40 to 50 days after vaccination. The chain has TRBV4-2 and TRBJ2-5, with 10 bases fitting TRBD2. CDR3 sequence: CASSQELAGSGETQYF. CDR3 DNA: TGTGCCAGCAGCCAGGAACTAGCGGGGTCCGGGGAGACCCAGTACTTC.